The entry that follows covers one T cell receptor (beta chain) sequence. Its antigen is still unknown. No much larger clonotype is one base removed from it; base qualities were not supplied. The immunoSEQ Assay was the method used to sequence TCRbeta CDR3 regions. After extraction, genomic DNA underwent amplification by bias-controlled multiplex PCR, followed by high-throughput sequencing. In the paper's pipeline: To quantify the absolute abundance of every unique TCRbeta CDR3 region, sequences were collapsed and filtered. Usable DNA was measured by amplifying reference genes present in all nucleated cells, and TCRbeta template counts were normalized to that usable DNA to estimate T cell fraction. Repertoire TCRs were annotated as SARS-CoV-2-specific by exact matching of V gene, CDR3 amino acid sequence and J gene to a known reactive TCR set. The reference SARS-CoV-2 TCR set came from MIRA and was filtered for enrichment in COVID-19-positive ImmuneCODE repertoires, removing public or cross-reactive TCRs. Based on the MIRA antigens, annotated TCRs were further analysed at the level of specific ORF or position within ORF. Depth was the summed frequency of annotated unique rearrangements, while breadth was defined as annotated unique rearrangements over total unique productive rearrangements. Two-sided Wilcoxon rank-sum tests were used to compare TCR breadth between groups. In TCRdb, the immuneACCESS table is reduced to in-frame sequences with V and J assigned. These tables do not hold every clone; where another copy was compared, an unresolved V gene accounts for under half, and the others remain unexplained. V, J and clone size derive from that table, while D and trimming were established from the DNA sequence. In all, the sample holds over 350,000 clones, and around nine tenths of those were seen once. The leading ten clones occupy approximately 3.7% of the sample.

The sample belongs to a study of Ad26.COV2.S vaccination and SARS-CoV-2 variants listed by TCRdb under 2021. Concerning the study at large: Donors in the vaccine arm were drawn from COV1001, a phase I-IIa trial of Ad26.COV2.S in healthy adults that was multicentre, randomized, double-blind and placebo-controlled. A total of some 30 samples were included in the TCR-sequenced set, comprising 19 Ad26.COV2.S vaccine recipients, 5 placebo recipients and 8 SARS-CoV-2 convalescent individuals. Trial participants were randomized into five groups of five: low-dose or high-dose Ad26.COV2.S given once or twice, or placebo on both occasions. Dosing of Ad26.COV2.S was intramuscular, at either 5x10^10 or 1x10^11 viral particles, delivered as one shot or as two shots spaced 56 days apart. Sequencing of the TCRbeta repertoire served to evaluate the specificity and breadth of SARS-CoV-2-reactive T cell receptors following Ad26.COV2.S vaccination. Blinding of investigators to trial group allocation was maintained during experiments and outcome assessment. Points the paper makes about the study in general: Spike-specific TCR breadth was higher in Ad26.COV2.S recipients than in placebo recipients (P = 0.0014). The study lacked the statistical power to compare responses across vaccine doses or regimens. Non-spike TCR breadth was comparable between vaccine and placebo recipients, consistent with the vaccine containing only spike. Substantial breadth of spike-specific CD8+ and CD4+ T cell responses was reported after vaccination. The authors noted that the TCR breadth and depth analyses may have underestimated total T cell responses.

Trimming leaves V shorter by 11 bases and J shorter by 7 bases, with the junction holding 28 bases beyond the gene matches. From its cysteine to its phenylalanine, the CDR3 spans 18 amino acids. The retained sequence is limited to the CDR3, 54 bases, with the frame set at the first base. CDR1 and CDR2 are drawn from the germline V gene: ENHRY, SYGVKD. The treatment or condition label, as the study defines it: 19 received Ad26.COV2.S at low or high dose, single or two shots; several received placebo; per-sample allocation not given. Repertoires of vaccine and placebo recipients were sequenced from samples collected on day 63 after the first injection. Cohort 1b enrolled around 23 adults aged 18-55 years at a single site in Boston, USA, between 29 July and 7 August 2020. Ad26.COV2.S was a replication-incompetent adenovirus type 26 vector that expressed a prefusion-stabilized SARS-CoV-2 spike protein derived from the original Wuhan strain.

The rearranged chain carries TRBV10-3 and TRBJ1-2, and 7 junction bases match TRBD1. The receptor's source is a person between 18 and 60 years old who received the Ad26.COV2.S COVID-19 vaccine or a placebo. The sequences come from peripheral blood, collected in a trial of Ad26.COV2.S vaccine versus placebo. The encoded CDR3 is CAAEAPGTEPSRLGGYTF. At the DNA level, the sequence is TGTGCCGCCGAAGCCCCAGGGACAGAGCCGTCAAGGCTAGGTGGCTACACCTTC.